This TCR beta chain was profiled in a study of T-cell reconstitution after alpha-beta-depleted transplantation in children. This clonotype appeared many times. A TCRbeta library incorporating unique molecular identifiers was prepared. TCRdb re-called the PCR reads with MiXCR, one entry per CDR3 protein. The sample shows approximately 640,000 distinct CDR3 sequences, roughly 17% of them seen only once. The CDR3 is 15 amino acids. Germline assignment: CDR1 DFQATT and CDR2 SNEGSKA (reference sequence). Trimming pared 0 bases from V and 3 bases from J, leaving 15 bases between. The chain employs TRBV20-1 and TRBJ2-7; no definite D call. The sequence came from a human donor who donated a stem cell graft to a child with acute myeloid leukemia. Sequenced here: PBMCs from the stem cell graft donor, sampled from the stem cell graft. The CDR3 nucleotides are TGCAGTGCTAGAGATTTTCGGGTACCTGGCTACGAGCAGTACTTC. Protein: CSARDFRVPGYEQYF.